The 7 T cell receptor beta chains below all came from one sample that was sequenced in a study of metastatic and nonmetastatic thyroid tumors. TCRdb reprocessed the PCR reads via MiXCR. In the table there are about 64,000 clones, approximately 4.1% of which are singletons. Until they underwent thyroid surgery, no patient had received any treatment. The sample comprised blood. The receptors derive from a female donor with papillary thyroid cancer or a benign thyroid nodule (not recorded which). Some clones in this sample may be carry-over from other donors' samples.

This clone came up many times. The chain joins TRBV3-1 to TRBJ2-4; D is tentatively TRBD1 or TRBD2 (5 bases each). Trimming removed 10 bases from V and 0 bases from J, with 10 bases in between. Germline V CDR1 and CDR2: LGHDT, YNNKEL (reference sequence). The CDR3 loop spans 13 amino acids. The CDR3: CATAGGAKNIQYF. The CDR3 DNA follows: TGTGCCACCGCTGGGGGAGCCAAAAACATTCAGTACTTC. The full variable domain, in which reference TRBV3-1 and TRBJ2-4 provide the parts outside the CDR3, is DTAVSQTPKYLVTQMGNDKSIKCEQNLGHDTMYWYKQDSKKFLKIMFSYNNKELIINETVPNRFSPKSPDKAHLNLHINSLELGDSAVYFCATAGGAKNIQYFGAGTRLSVL.

This clone appeared many times. V is TRBV28 and J is TRBJ2-1, with 9 bases fitting TRBD2. The germline gives CDR1 MDHEN, CDR2 SYDVKM. The CDR3 sequence is 16 residues long. The V segment lost 8 bases and the J segment 5 bases; nucleotides outside the gene matches: 13. The CDR3 region is CASPPRGGRGNNEQFF. The DNA of the CDR3 is TGTGCCAGCCCCCCCAGGGGCGGGAGGGGGAACAATGAGCAGTTCTTC.

This clone was counted ten times or more. The chain has TRBV28 and TRBJ2-3; TRBD2 is a possible D gene (6 bases). Germline loops: CDR1 MDHEN, CDR2 SYDVKM. The CDR3 is made up of 15 amino acids. V gave up 3 bases and J gave up 0 bases, with 10 bases separating them. This CDR3 reads CASSFLATSTDTQYF. CDR3 bases: TGTGCCAGCAGTTTCCTAGCGACTAGCACAGATACGCAGTATTTT. The full variable domain, with the rest looked up from reference TRBV28 and TRBJ2-3, is DVKVTQSSRYLVKRTGEKVFLECVQDMDHENMFWYRQDPGLGLRLIYFSYDVKMKEKGDIPEGYSVSREKKERFSLILESASTNQTSMYLCASSFLATSTDTQYFGPGTRLTVL.

This rearrangement joins TRBV28 to TRBJ1-2, with D unresolved. Per germline, CDR1 MDHEN and CDR2 SYDVKM. V was clipped by 0 bases and J by 2 bases, with 19 bases between them. This CDR3 has 18 amino acids. The CDR3 DNA follows: TGTGCCAGCAGTTTATGGGGGAACGGTGGGCCAACCAACTATGGCTACACCTTC. It specifies CASSLWGNGGPTNYGYTF.

This clone was recorded many times. A read error may be the cause here, since a much bigger clone is one base away. The J gene is TRBJ2-7, the V gene TRBV2; no clear D. Germline CDR1 SNHLY, CDR2 FYNNEI. This CDR3 contains 13 residues. CDR3 amino acids: CASRGIGRYEQCF. DNA for the CDR3: TGTGCCAGCAGGGGCATTGGACGGTACGAGCAGTGCTTC.

This clone was observed at least ten times. The chain joins TRBV5-1 to TRBJ2-1, with D perhaps TRBD1 or TRBD2 (5 bases each). Looked up from germline, CDR1 is SGHRS and CDR2 is YFSETQ. This CDR3 spans 14 amino acids. V lost 6 bases and J lost 3, with 13 bases in between. CDR3 loop: CASNRQGDYNEQFF. The CDR3 bases are TGCGCCAGCAACCGGCAGGGAGACTACAATGAGCAGTTCTTC.

A few counts support this clone. This could be a read error, since a much larger clone is one nucleotide away. The sample contains more than one DNA sequence encoding this CDR3. This chain connects TRBV7-9 to TRBJ1-4; possible D gene TRBD1, 5 bases. V was shortened by 4 bases and J by 7 bases, with 7 bases between the two germline ends. The germline V gene has CDR1 SEHNR and CDR2 FQNEAQ (reference sequence). CDR3 size: 12 residues. The CDR3 nucleotides are TGTGCCAGCAGCTCCACAGGTGAAAAACTGTTTTTT. This gives the protein CASSSTGEKLFF.